A selection of T cell receptor beta chains follows, all from one sample in a study of blood T cell repertoires in COVID-19. Profiling relied on immunoSEQ multiplex PCR, and the TCRdb table lists in-frame clones only, not all of them. This sample has about 270,000 clones, with approximately 90% found just once. Sequencing input: PBMCs or T cells enriched from blood (not recorded which). The source is a woman under 30 who had recovered from COVID-19. The CDR3 runs from the conserved cysteine through the conserved F or W. A D gene is named only where the DNA matches it firmly. A clone size is listed for some rows: how often the clone was seen (once, few, many), or a class if it is expanded.

TRBV19,TRBJ1-2,NA,15,TRBD1,TGTGCCAGTAGTGTCCGAACGACAGGGGCTGGTGGCTACACCTTC,CASSVRTTGAGGYTF
TRBV27,TRBJ2-1,NA,18,TRBD2,TGTGCCAGCAGTTTTCGGGGGACTAGCGGGAGCTCCTACAATGAGCAGTTCTTC,CASSFRGTSGSSYNEQFF
TRBV19,TRBJ1-5,NA,18,TRBD1,TGTGCCAGTAGTATAGATCGACAGGGGAAGAATAGCAATCAGCCCCAGCATTTT,CASSIDRQGKNSNQPQHF
TRBV7-2,TRBJ1-2,once,13,NA,TGTGCCAGCAGCTTAGCAGGGGGGGTGGGCTACACCTTC,CASSLAGGVGYTF
TRBV30,TRBJ1-5,NA,13,NA,TGTGCCTGGAGTGGTAGAAGCAATCAGCCCCAGCATTTT,CAWSGRSNQPQHF
TRBV28,TRBJ2-5,NA,15,TRBD2,TGTGCCAGCAGTTTCCTAGCGGGGGTTGGAGAGACCCAGTACTTC,CASSFLAGVGETQYF
TRBV4-1,TRBJ2-5,NA,14,NA,TGCGCCAGCAGCCGCTTAGGGGAAGGGGAAACCCAGTACTTC,CASSRLGEGETQYF
TRBV5-1,TRBJ2-5,NA,13,TRBD1,TGCGCCAGCAGTCCAGGGGGCTGGGAGACCCAGTACTTC,CASSPGGWETQYF
TRBV18,TRBJ2-5,NA,16,TRBD2,TGTGCCAGCTCACCTTCGACTAGCGTTACCCAAGAGACCCAGTACTTC,CASSPSTSVTQETQYF
TRBV14,TRBJ2-7,NA,17,TRBD2,TGTGCCAGCAGCGGGGACTTATCTAGCGGGGGGGCCGGTGAGCAGTACTTC,CASSGDLSSGGAGEQYF
TRBV11-2,TRBJ1-3,NA,14,NA,TGTGCCAGCAGTTTGCGGCCGTCCGGGAACACCATATATTTT,CASSLRPSGNTIYF
TRBV4-2,TRBJ2-7,NA,15,TRBD1,TGTGCCAGCAGCCAAGAACGGACAGGAACCTACGAGCAGTACTTC,CASSQERTGTYEQYF
TRBV7-9,TRBJ2-1,few,12,NA,TGTGCCAGCAGCTTACTCCACAATGAGCAGTTCTTC,CASSLLHNEQFF
TRBV7-2,TRBJ1-5,NA,15,TRBD1,TGTGCCAGCAGCCGGGACAGGGGAGCAAATCAGCCCCAGCATTTT,CASSRDRGANQPQHF
TRBV7-9,TRBJ2-5,NA,14,NA,TGTGCCAGCAGCTCTCGGGTCCTCCAAGAGACCCAGTACTTC,CASSSRVLQETQYF
TRBV19,TRBJ1-2,NA,16,TRBD1,TGTGCCAGTAGGATCCGACAGGGGTACCGAGGATATGGCTACACCTTC,CASRIRQGYRGYGYTF
TRBV23-1,TRBJ1-2,NA,14,TRBD1,TGCGCCAGCAGTCGGACAGGGATTCCCTATGGCTACACCTTC,CASSRTGIPYGYTF
TRBV5-1,TRBJ2-7,NA,15,NA,TGCGCCAGCAGCTTGGGTTACAGGCGAGGCTACGAGCAGTACTTC,CASSLGYRRGYEQYF
TRBV3-1/TRBV3-2,TRBJ2-5,NA,16,TRBD2,TGTGCCAGCAGCCAGACTAGCGGGGGGGCCTGGGAGACCCAGTACTTC,CASSQTSGGAWETQYF
TRBV5-5,TRBJ2-2,NA,16,NA,TGTGCCAGCAGCTTGGATAAAGGCGGGGTTCTTGGGGAGCTGTTTTTT,CASSLDKGGVLGELFF
TRBV6-5,TRBJ1-4,NA,14,NA,TGTGCCAGCAGTAACGGGGCAACTAATGAAAAACTGTTTTTT,CASSNGATNEKLFF
TRBV9,TRBJ1-2,NA,17,TRBD1,TGTGCCAGCAGCGTACGGGACAGGGTACTCGGAGAGAATGGCTACACCTTC,CASSVRDRVLGENGYTF
TRBV9,TRBJ2-1,NA,12,NA,TGTGCCAGCAGCCAAGATTACAGTGAGCAGTTCTTC,CASSQDYSEQFF
TRBV2,TRBJ2-7,NA,12,NA,TGTGCCAGCAGCAAACAGGGAAGCGAGCAGTACTTC,CASSKQGSEQYF
TRBV30,TRBJ1-5,NA,14,TRBD1,TGTGCCTGGAGTGTAGGGACAGGGTCTCAGCCCCAGCATTTT,CAWSVGTGSQPQHF
TRBV5-1,TRBJ1-1,NA,14,NA,TGCGCCAGCAGCTCCAATCCGGGACTAAAGTCAGCTTTCTTT,CASSSNPGLKSAFF
TRBV10-2,TRBJ2-7,NA,16,NA,TGCGCCAGCAGTGGGCGCGGGGGACAGGACTCCTACGAGCAGTACTTC,CASSGRGGQDSYEQYF
TRBV19,TRBJ2-2,NA,13,NA,TGTGCCAGTAGTCCACTGAACACCGGGGAGCTGTTTTTT,CASSPLNTGELFF
TRBV21-1,TRBJ1-1,NA,13,NA,TGTGCCACCCCGGGACAATCGCCCACTGAAGCTTTCTTT,CATPGQSPTEAFF
TRBV4-2,TRBJ2-1,NA,17,TRBD2,TGTGCCAGCAGCCAAGAGACGAGTAGCGGGGGTGGAAATGAGCAGTTCTTC,CASSQETSSGGGNEQFF
TRBV23-1,TRBJ2-7,NA,14,TRBD1,TGCGCCAGCAGTCACAGGACAGGGACCTACGAGCAGTACTTC,CASSHRTGTYEQYF
TRBV7-8,TRBJ1-1,NA,15,TRBD1,TGTGCCAGCAGCGAGACACAGGGGATGAACACTGAAGCTTTCTTT,CASSETQGMNTEAFF
TRBV3-1/TRBV3-2,TRBJ2-1,NA,16,TRBD2,TGTGCCAGCAGCCAGTTGGGGGGGGGTAATTACAATGAGCAGTTCTTC,CASSQLGGGNYNEQFF
TRBV7-9,TRBJ2-4,NA,14,NA,TGTGCCAGCAGCCCTCGGGGGGCGATAAACATTCAGTACTTC,CASSPRGAINIQYF
TRBV3-1/TRBV3-2,TRBJ1-2,NA,15,NA,TGTGCCAGCAGCCAAGGTCGGTGGCAGACAGGTGGCTACACCTTC,CASSQGRWQTGGYTF
TRBV7-9,TRBJ2-7,NA,14,TRBD2,TGTGCCAGTTCACCGTCTCAGCGGGGGGACGAGCAGTACTTC,CASSPSQRGDEQYF
TRBV9,TRBJ2-7,NA,16,TRBD2,TGTGCCAGCAGCGTAGCTAGCGGGATGGTCTCCTACGAGCAGTACTTC,CASSVASGMVSYEQYF
TRBV7-9,TRBJ1-6,NA,14,TRBD1,TGTGCCAGCAGCGTAGACAGGGGGAATTCACCCCTCCACTTT,CASSVDRGNSPLHF
TRBV2,TRBJ2-7,NA,13,TRBD2,TGTGCCAGCAGTGAAGATGGGGGGGACGAGCAGTACTTC,CASSEDGGDEQYF
TRBV7-9,TRBJ2-1,NA,16,TRBD2,TGTGCCAGCAGCCCACGAGGGGCGGGGGGGCGTCTTGAGCAGTTCTTC,CASSPRGAGGRLEQFF
TRBV6-5,TRBJ2-5,NA,14,TRBD2,TGTGCCAGCAGTTACGGAGCGGGGTTAGAGACCCAGTACTTC,CASSYGAGLETQYF
TRBV5-1,TRBJ1-5,NA,15,NA,TGCGCCAGCAGCCCCTTGGACAGTAGCAATCAGCCCCAGCATTTT,CASSPLDSSNQPQHF
TRBV10-1,TRBJ2-5,NA,13,TRBD2,TGCGCCAGCAGTAGCGGGGGCAGAGAGACCCAGTACTTC,CASSSGGRETQYF
TRBV9,TRBJ1-2,NA,14,NA,TGTGCCAGCAGCGTAGCTTTGGGGCTTGAAGGCTACACCTTC,CASSVALGLEGYTF
TRBV6-6,TRBJ2-5,NA,15,NA,TGTGCCGGGAGCGACAGTTTAGGACAGAAAGAGACCCAGTACTTC,CAGSDSLGQKETQYF
TRBV9,TRBJ2-4,NA,14,NA,TGTGCCACCAGGACAGTACTAGCCAAAAACATTCAGTACTTC,CATRTVLAKNIQYF
TRBV11-2,TRBJ2-7,NA,16,TRBD1,TGTGCCAGCAGCTCCCCCAAGGACAGGGTTTCCTACGAGCAGTACTTC,CASSSPKDRVSYEQYF